This TCR beta chain emerged from a study of T cell responses to AZD1222 COVID-19 vaccine. A word on this clone: Its antigen is undetermined.

Notes on the study in general: Repertoires were collected only later (after the peak T cell response had occurred).

TCRdb's table, derived via immunoSEQ multiplex PCR, lists solely in-frame clones and lacks some. The table shows 100,000 to 150,000 clones, with approximately 88% occurring only once. Germline V gene lookup returns CDR1 MNHEY and CDR2 SVGAGI. Trimming took off 6 bases at V and 2 bases at J, with 14 bases between the two ends. This CDR3 has 14 residues. The material was peripheral blood, obtained on day 0 of AZD1222 vaccination. This chain uses TRBV6-5 with TRBJ2-7, with D maybe TRBD1 (5 bases). The clonotype was recovered from an adult in good health. The CDR3 DNA reads TGTGCCAGCAGCCCCGGCAGGGTACCCTACGAGCAGTACTTC. Its protein product is CASSPGRVPYEQYF.